Below are 17 T cell receptor beta chains sequenced from a single sample in a study of neoadjuvant anti-PD-1 for oral cavity cancer. Only in-frame clones appear in the TCRdb table, and some are missing; sequencing was by immunoSEQ multiplex PCR. This sample has over 30,000 clones; more than 75% occur once, and the top ten carry around 3.2%. This specimen was PBMCs, taken before nivolumab (anti-PD-1) treatment. The receptors here all came from a person between 40 and 85 years old with oral cavity squamous cell carcinoma.

The chain uses TRBV19 and TRBJ1-2; 8 bases line up with TRBD1. Trimming took 6 bases from V and 8 from J; bases not matched to a gene: 8. Germline V CDR1 and CDR2: LNHDA, SQIVND (reference sequence). There are 13 residues in the CDR3. The chain's CDR3 is CASSGTGLGGYTF. CDR3 nucleotides: TGTGCCAGTAGCGGGACAGGCCTTGGGGGCTACACCTTC.

This chain connects TRBV19 to TRBJ1-4; D is possibly TRBD1 (5 bases). The V gene lost 7 bases and the J gene lost 0 bases, with 9 bases spanning the gap. This CDR3 has 14 amino acids. Germline CDR1 reads LNHDA; CDR2 reads SQIVND (reference sequence). CDR3 coding DNA: TGTGCCAGTACTCTACAGGCAACTAATGAAAAACTGTTTTTT. It translates to CASTLQATNEKLFF.

This chain uses TRBV28 with TRBJ2-5; 10 nucleotides match TRBD2. The CDR3 sequence is 15 residues long. The V segment lost 0 bases and the J segment 5 bases; nucleotides outside the gene matches: 3. The germline gives CDR1 MDHEN, CDR2 SYDVKM. In DNA, the CDR3 is TGTGCCAGCAGTTTATGGGTAGCGGGGGGTGAGACCCAGTACTTC. Its protein product is CASSLWVAGGETQYF.

The V call is TRBV5-6, the J call TRBJ1-6, with D perhaps matching TRBD1 (5 bases). CDR1 SGHDT and CDR2 YYEEEE come from the germline V gene. This CDR3 contains 14 residues. V dropped 2 bases and J dropped 8 bases, with 11 bases sitting between them. CDR3 residues: CASSLQDPDSPLHF. In DNA, the CDR3 is TGTGCCAGCAGCTTACAGGACCCAGATTCACCCCTCCACTTT.

The V and J genes are TRBV5-1 and TRBJ2-2; D is perhaps TRBD2 (6 bases). V lost 3 bases and J 7 bases, leaving 13 bases between the germline ends. This CDR3 has 14 residues. The germline gives CDR1 SGHRS, CDR2 YFSETQ. The CDR3 DNA sequence: TGCGCCAGCAGCTCCCCGGAGGGTGGCGGGGAGCTGTTTTTT. It encodes CASSSPEGGGELFF.

This rearrangement joins TRBV28 to TRBJ1-2; no firm D call. V lost 6 bases and J 2 bases, leaving 16 bases between the germline ends. This CDR3 is built from 15 residues. Per germline, CDR1 MDHEN and CDR2 SYDVKM. The CDR3 loop reads CASSYNGGLNYGYTF. CDR3 DNA sequence: TGTGCCAGCAGCTACAACGGTGGATTAAACTATGGCTACACCTTC.

The J gene is TRBJ2-2, the V gene TRBV5-6, with unresolved D. CDR3 length: 14 amino acids. Looked up from germline, CDR1 is SGHDT and CDR2 is YYEEEE. With 0 bases removed from V and 6 bases from J, the gap between germline ends came to 9 bases. The CDR3 spells CASSLAGFPGELFF. The CDR3 nucleotides are TGTGCCAGCAGCTTGGCTGGGTTCCCCGGGGAGCTGTTTTTT.

CDR3: CASSLRSGDYNEQFF. The CDR3 DNA reads as TGCGCCAGCAGCCTACGTAGCGGTGACTACAATGAGCAGTTCTTC. The V call is TRBV4-3, the J call TRBJ2-1; D is possibly TRBD2 (6 bases). Germline-derived CDR1 and CDR2 are LGHNA and YSLEER. V lost 4 bases and J 3 bases, leaving 13 bases between the germline ends. The CDR3 loop spans 15 amino acids.

The rearrangement joins TRBV15 to TRBJ1-1; TRBD1 might be the D (6 bases). V was clipped by 5 bases and J by 5 bases, with 24 bases between them. Germline CDR1 LNHNV, CDR2 YYDKDF (reference sequence). CDR3 length equals 17 residues. DNA of the CDR3: TGTGCCACCAGCCGAACCCCCACCTCGGGGGGCTGGACTGAAGCTTTCTTT. Amino acid sequence: CATSRTPTSGGWTEAFF.

The rearrangement links TRBV15 to TRBJ2-7, with 11 bases that match TRBD1. V trimming: 4 bases; J trimming: 4 bases; junction bases outside the gene matches: 12. Germline loops: CDR1 LNHNV, CDR2 YYDKDF (reference sequence). This CDR3 spans 17 amino acids. The chain's CDR3 is CATSTRLGQGVSYEQYF. The DNA of the CDR3 is TGTGCCACCAGCACACGTTTGGGACAGGGGGTTTCGTACGAGCAGTACTTC.

The genes are TRBV6-5 and TRBJ2-2; 7 bases agree with TRBD1. Germline V gives CDR1 MNHEY, CDR2 SVGAGI. The CDR3 has 14 amino acids. The V and J ends lost 6 bases and 6 bases, in that order; junction bases with no gene match: 7. The CDR3 region is CASSDWTGPGELFF. The CDR3, as DNA: TGTGCCAGCAGCGACTGGACAGGCCCCGGGGAGCTGTTTTTT.

The gene calls are TRBV29-1 and TRBJ1-4; D ambiguous. The CDR3 contains 14 residues. The germline V gene encodes CDR1 SQVTM and CDR2 ANQGSEA. Trimming left V 8 bases short and J 8 bases short, with 21 bases between. CDR3 DNA: TGCAGCTTCCGGACGGGCGGGGTGCGGGAAAAACTGTTTTTT. It specifies CSFRTGGVREKLFF.

This CDR3 is CASKVTPGDTQYF. The CDR3 coding sequence is TGTGCCAGCAAAGTGACCCCAGGGGATACGCAGTATTTT. The V call is TRBV2, the J call TRBJ2-3; D is possibly TRBD1 (5 bases). The CDR3 totals 13 residues. Germline loops: CDR1 SNHLY, CDR2 FYNNEI. The ends were cut back, 7 bases at V and 6 bases at J, with 14 bases in the middle.

The chain uses TRBV7-2 and TRBJ1-2; a weak D match, TRBD1 (6 bases). Germline assignment: CDR1 SGHTA and CDR2 FQGNSA. CDR3 length: 15 residues. V was shortened by 2 bases and J by 4 bases, with 14 bases between the two germline ends. The CDR3 sequence is CASSLPGGRSYGYTF. The DNA for the CDR3 is TGTGCCAGCAGCTTACCGGGGGGGCGCAGCTATGGCTACACCTTC. Full variable domain (missing parts from reference TRBV7-2 and TRBJ1-2): GAGVSQSPSNKVTEKGKDVELRCDPISGHTALYWYRQSLGQGLEFLIYFQGNSAPDKSGLPSDRFSAERTGGSVSTLTIQRTQQEDSAVYLCASSLPGGRSYGYTFGSGTRLTVV.

V usage is TRBV2 and J usage is TRBJ1-2; 10 bases line up with TRBD1. CDR3 length equals 17 residues. Germline V gene data show CDR1 as SNHLY and CDR2 as FYNNEI. V was pared by 8 bases and J by 5 bases, with 17 bases of the junction left unmatched. The CDR3: CASGGIPRQGARYGYTF. The CDR3 DNA follows: TGTGCCAGCGGAGGGATTCCTCGACAGGGGGCGCGTTATGGCTACACCTTC.

This chain joins TRBV11-2 and TRBJ1-2; possibly TRBD1 for D (6 bases). V lost 0 bases and J 7 bases, leaving 15 bases between the germline ends. Per germline, CDR1 SGHAT and CDR2 FQNNGV. This CDR3 is built from 15 residues. The CDR3 coding sequence is TGTGCCAGCAGCTTAGAGGGTGTGGGGGCCCGTGGCTACACCTTC. The encoded protein is CASSLEGVGARGYTF.

The chain couples TRBV4-2 to TRBJ2-3; a weak D match, TRBD2 (6 bases). The CDR3 sequence is 14 residues long. Germline V gives CDR1 LGHNA, CDR2 YNFKEQ. Trimming shortened V by 4 bases and J by 2 bases, and 10 bases separated the two germline ends. The CDR3 region is CASSPGTFTDTQYF. CDR3 nucleotide sequence: TGTGCCAGCAGCCCCGGGACTTTCACAGATACGCAGTATTTT.